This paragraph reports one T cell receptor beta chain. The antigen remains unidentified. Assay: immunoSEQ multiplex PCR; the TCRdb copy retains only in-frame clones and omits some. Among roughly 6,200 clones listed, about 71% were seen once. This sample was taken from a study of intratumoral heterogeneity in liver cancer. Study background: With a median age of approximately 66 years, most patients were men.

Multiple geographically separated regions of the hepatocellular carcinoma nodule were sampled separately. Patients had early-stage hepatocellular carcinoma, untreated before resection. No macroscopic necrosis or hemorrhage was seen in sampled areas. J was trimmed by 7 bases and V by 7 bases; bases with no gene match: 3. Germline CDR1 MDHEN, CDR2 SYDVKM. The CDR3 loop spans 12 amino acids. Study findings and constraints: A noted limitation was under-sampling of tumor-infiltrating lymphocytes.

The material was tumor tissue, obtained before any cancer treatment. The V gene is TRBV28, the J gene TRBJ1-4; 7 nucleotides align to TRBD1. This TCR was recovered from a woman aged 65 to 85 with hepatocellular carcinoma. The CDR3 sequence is CASKAGGEKLFF. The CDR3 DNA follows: TGTGCCAGCAAGGCAGGGGGTGAAAAACTGTTTTTT.